A selection of T cell receptor beta chains follows, all from one sample in a study of blood T cell repertoires in COVID-19. Produced via immunoSEQ multiplex PCR; TCRdb's table is partial and in-frame only. This table has tens of thousands of clones, 75% to 90% appearing once. Sample: peripheral blood. These receptors all stem from a man between 65 and 79 years old with active COVID-19. Each CDR3 is given with its conserved first and last residue. The D gene is left open where the match is weak. Part of the rows lack a size; the others show once, few, many or a class for expanded clones.

clone size: -; V gene: TRBV6-6; J gene: TRBJ1-1; D gene: TRBD1; CDR3 DNA: TGTGCCAGCAGTTACTCGAGAGGGGGCGCGACTGAAGCTTTCTTT; CDR3 protein: CASSYSRGGATEAFF
clone size: -; V gene: TRBV5-6; J gene: TRBJ2-7; D gene: TRBD2; CDR3 DNA: TGTGCCAGCAGTCCGGGACTAGCGGGGGCCTACGAGCAGTACTTC; CDR3 protein: CASSPGLAGAYEQYF
clone size: -; V gene: TRBV7-2; J gene: TRBJ2-3; D gene: TRBD2; CDR3 DNA: TGTGCCAGCAGCTTAGGGCGGGGGGGCATGGATACGCAGTATTTT; CDR3 protein: CASSLGRGGMDTQYF
clone size: once; V gene: TRBV11-2; J gene: TRBJ2-3; D gene: TRBD1; CDR3 DNA: TGTGCCAGCAGCCGAGGGGGCTGGACAGATACGCAGTATTTT; CDR3 protein: CASSRGGWTDTQYF
clone size: few; V gene: TRBV5-1; J gene: TRBJ1-6; D gene: TRBD1; CDR3 DNA: TGCGCCAGCAGCGACCGGGACAGGGGTCAAAATTCACCCCTCCACTTT; CDR3 protein: CASSDRDRGQNSPLHF
clone size: -; V gene: TRBV4-2; J gene: TRBJ2-5; D gene: -; CDR3 DNA: TGTGCCAGCAGCCAAGGGGGGGGCCAGTTACAAGAGACCCAGTACTTC; CDR3 protein: CASSQGGGQLQETQYF
clone size: -; V gene: TRBV28; J gene: TRBJ1-5; D gene: -; CDR3 DNA: TGTGCCAGCAGACACAGGGACATGAGGCGTCAGCCCCAGCATTTT; CDR3 protein: CASRHRDMRRQPQHF
clone size: -; V gene: TRBV19; J gene: TRBJ1-1; D gene: TRBD1; CDR3 DNA: TGTGCCAGTAGTCAGTCTGACAGGGGCCCTTGGGGCACTGAAGCTTTCTTT; CDR3 protein: CASSQSDRGPWGTEAFF
clone size: -; V gene: TRBV7-9; J gene: TRBJ2-1; D gene: TRBD2; CDR3 DNA: TGTGCCAGCAAGACTAGCGTTAGTGAGCAGTTCTTC; CDR3 protein: CASKTSVSEQFF
clone size: -; V gene: TRBV7-2; J gene: TRBJ2-1; D gene: TRBD1; CDR3 DNA: TGTGCCAGCAGCTTATGGGGACAGGGAGGAGATGAGCAGTTCTTC; CDR3 protein: CASSLWGQGGDEQFF
clone size: -; V gene: TRBV7-3; J gene: TRBJ2-1; D gene: TRBD2; CDR3 DNA: TGTGCCAGCAGCTTTTTAGCGGGGACCTACAATGAGCAGTTCTTC; CDR3 protein: CASSFLAGTYNEQFF
clone size: -; V gene: TRBV27; J gene: TRBJ2-3; D gene: -; CDR3 DNA: TGTGCCAGCAGTCCACAATCGCGGGGGCTGGGGAAAGATACGCAGTATTTT; CDR3 protein: CASSPQSRGLGKDTQYF
clone size: -; V gene: TRBV7-2; J gene: TRBJ2-1; D gene: -; CDR3 DNA: TGTGCCAGCAGCTTAAGGGGCTGGGATGAGCAGTTCTTC; CDR3 protein: CASSLRGWDEQFF
clone size: -; V gene: TRBV9; J gene: TRBJ2-1; D gene: TRBD1; CDR3 DNA: TGTGCCAGCAGCGGCGGGCAGGGGGCCCTCCACAACAATGAGCAGTTCTTC; CDR3 protein: CASSGGQGALHNNEQFF
clone size: -; V gene: TRBV7-2; J gene: TRBJ1-3; D gene: TRBD1; CDR3 DNA: TGTGCCAGCAGCTCTACAGGGGGCGCGGGGGGAAACACCATATATTTT; CDR3 protein: CASSSTGGAGGNTIYF
clone size: -; V gene: TRBV7-9; J gene: TRBJ1-1; D gene: TRBD1; CDR3 DNA: TGTGCCAGCAGCGGGCGGGACAGGGTAACTGAAGCTTTCTTT; CDR3 protein: CASSGRDRVTEAFF
clone size: -; V gene: TRBV10-3; J gene: TRBJ1-2; D gene: -; CDR3 DNA: TGTGCCATCAGTGATGGCAGGTTATCTAACTATGGCTACACCTTC; CDR3 protein: CAISDGRLSNYGYTF